This T cell receptor (beta chain) was observed in a study of read filtering for tumor transcriptome and immune sequencing. The wider study: Mean patient age was around 66 years, range about 47 to 90; over 16 male, 14 female. After DNase treatment, RNA was made into whole-transcriptome libraries. Notes on the study in general: Compared with RNA-seq, IR-seq gave much higher clonotype depth and reliability. Dropping single-read clonotypes raised IR-seq and RNA-seq shared-clonotype correlation.

There are many counts of this clonotype. Its antigen remains unknown. Germline CDR1 and CDR2: LGHDT and YNNKEL (reference sequence). Trimming cost V 2 bases and J 4 bases; bases outside gene matches: 4. The CDR3 is 14 amino acids. From 300 to 450 ng of RNA, a library with molecular barcoded alpha/delta and beta/gamma adaptors was made. Each CDR3 protein gets one entry after TCRdb re-called the reads with MiXCR. The table includes about 9,100 distinct CDR3 sequences, approximately 16% detected once. This receptor was obtained from a donor aged 40 or older with multiple myeloma. The chain joins TRBV3-1 to TRBJ1-1; 7 bases are shared with TRBD1. Source material: a population of CD138-negative cells sorted from bone marrow. This CDR3 is CASSQQGEGTEAFF. In DNA, the CDR3 is TGTGCCAGCAGCCAACAGGGGGAAGGCACTGAAGCTTTCTTT.